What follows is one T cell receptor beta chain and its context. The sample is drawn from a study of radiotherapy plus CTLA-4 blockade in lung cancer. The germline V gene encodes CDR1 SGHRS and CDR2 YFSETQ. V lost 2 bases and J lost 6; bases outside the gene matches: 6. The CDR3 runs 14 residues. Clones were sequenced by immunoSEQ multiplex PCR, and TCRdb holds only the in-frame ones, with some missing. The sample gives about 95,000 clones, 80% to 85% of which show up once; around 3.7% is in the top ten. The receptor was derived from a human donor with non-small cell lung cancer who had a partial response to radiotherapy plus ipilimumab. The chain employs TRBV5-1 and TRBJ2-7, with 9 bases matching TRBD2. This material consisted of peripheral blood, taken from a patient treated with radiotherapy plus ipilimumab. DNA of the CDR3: TGCGCCAGCAGCTTCGCGGGAGGGCCGGGCGAGCAGTACTTC. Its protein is CASSFAGGPGEQYF.